The 23 T cell receptor beta chains below come from one sample, sequenced in a study of T cell repertoires in cytomegalovirus infection. TCRdb redid the calling of the reads with MiXCR, one entry per CDR3 protein. The sample has 170,000 or so distinct CDR3 sequences, approximately 14% seen once. The sequencing sample was made of PBMCs. The receptors shown here come from a human donor in good health (CMV status not recorded). Some clones in this sample may be carry-over from other donors' samples.

This clonotype was detected only a few times. The chain couples TRBV7-8 to TRBJ1-1; a weak D match, TRBD1 (6 bases). CDR1 SGHVS and CDR2 FQNEAQ come from the germline V gene. The CDR3 is 15 residues long. The ends were cut back, 1 base at V and 4 bases at J, with 13 bases in the middle. CDR3 DNA sequence: TGTGCCAGCAGCTTAGGACAGGCTATGAGCACTGAAGCTTTCTTT. It yields the protein CASSLGQAMSTEAFF.

The chain recombines TRBV5-1 with TRBJ1-5; the D gene is possibly TRBD1 (6 bases). Germline V gene lookup returns CDR1 SGHRS and CDR2 YFSETQ. V lost 0 bases and J 0 bases, leaving 13 bases between the germline ends. The CDR3 length is 17 residues. The CDR3 bases are TGCGCCAGCAGCTTGGGAGCCTTAGGGGGTAGCAATCAGCCCCAGCATTTT. Protein product: CASSLGALGGSNQPQHF.

This clonotype showed up just a few times. This chain uses TRBV19 with TRBJ2-7, with TRBD1 matching over 8 bases. In germline, CDR1 is LNHDA, CDR2 SQIVND (reference sequence). Trimming took 5 bases from V and 1 from J; bases not matched to a gene: 10. The CDR3 totals 16 residues. The CDR3 here is CASSPWTGHSSYEQYF. CDR3 sequence (DNA): TGTGCCAGTAGTCCATGGACAGGGCACTCTTCCTACGAGCAGTACTTC.

This clonotype was observed a few times. The V gene is TRBV29-1, the J gene TRBJ1-1; 8 bases line up with TRBD1. Unmatched junction bases numbered 5, after V lost 6 bases and J lost 5 bases. CDR1 SQVTM and CDR2 ANQGSEA come from the germline V gene. CDR3 length: 12 amino acids. The CDR3 here is CSVGQGQTEAFF. For the CDR3, the DNA is TGCAGCGTCGGACAGGGTCAGACTGAAGCTTTCTTT.

This clonotype was counted between two and nine times. The genes are TRBV4-1 and TRBJ2-1, with D uncertain. Deletions cut 2 bases from V and 1 base from J, with 6 bases between. This CDR3 is built from 14 residues. Per the germline V gene, CDR1 is MGHRA and CDR2 is YSYEKL. The CDR3 here is CASSQLSSYNEQFF. CDR3 nucleotides: TGCGCCAGCAGCCAACTTAGTTCCTACAATGAGCAGTTCTTC.

In its sample, this clonotype was seen many times. The V and J genes are TRBV10-3 and TRBJ2-7; possible D gene TRBD1, 6 bases. CDR1 and CDR2 from the germline V gene are ENHRY and SYGVKD. Between the trimmed V and J ends, which lost 5 bases and 0 bases, there was a span of 14 bases. The CDR3 covers 15 residues. This chain's CDR3 is CAISRGTFSSYEQYF. The CDR3 DNA sequence: TGTGCCATCAGTAGGGGGACATTTAGCTCCTACGAGCAGTACTTC.

Ten or more counts support this clonotype. This chain joins TRBV28 and TRBJ1-4, with unresolved D. V lost 3 bases and J 1 base, leaving 6 bases between the germline ends. CDR1 and CDR2 (germline): MDHEN, SYDVKM. The CDR3 runs to 14 residues. The CDR3 is CASSFLGTNEKLFF. CDR3 bases: TGTGCCAGCAGTTTCTTGGGAACTAATGAAAAACTGTTTTTT.

The chain is built from TRBV29-1 and TRBJ2-7; D remains unclear. The V end lost 2 bases, the J end lost 2 bases, and 7 bases lay between the germline ends. The CDR3 spans 12 residues. The germline V gene has CDR1 SQVTM and CDR2 ANQGSEA. The CDR3 loop reads CSVENRPYEQYF. For the CDR3, the DNA is TGCAGCGTTGAAAACCGGCCCTACGAGCAGTACTTC.

V is TRBV7-2 and J is TRBJ2-7; 7 bases fit TRBD2. J gave up 3 bases and V 1 base, and 3 bases lay outside the gene matches. The CDR3 has 14 amino acids. CDR1 is SGHTA, CDR2 FQGNSA, per germline. The CDR3 nucleotides are TGTGCCAGCAGCTTAGGCGGGAGCTACTACGAGCAGTACTTC. Translating gives CASSLGGSYYEQYF.

This clonotype was seen only a few times. V is TRBV6-2 or TRBV6-3 and J is TRBJ1-1; no firm D call. Trimming pared 5 bases from V and 10 bases from J, leaving 14 bases between. Per germline, CDR1 MNHEY and CDR2 SVGEGT. The CDR3 consists of 12 residues. As DNA, the CDR3 is TGTGCCAGCAGTCCATCGCGGGTGCGAGCTTTCTTT. Its protein product is CASSPSRVRAFF.

This clonotype was seen a few times. The V call is TRBV28, the J call TRBJ2-2, with D possibly matching TRBD1 (6 bases). The CDR3 sequence is 12 residues long. Germline V CDR1 and CDR2: MDHEN, SYDVKM. Trimming removed 5 bases at V and 6 bases at J, with 7 bases between. The CDR3 bases are TGTGCCAGCAGTCGGACAGCCGGGGAGCTGTTTTTT. Amino acid sequence: CASSRTAGELFF.

The V call is TRBV5-6, the J call TRBJ1-1; no clear D gene. Germline V gives CDR1 SGHDT, CDR2 YYEEEE. Trimming took 1 base from V and 5 from J, leaving 9 bases between them. This CDR3 region has 13 residues. Here the CDR3 DNA reads TGTGCCAGCAGCTTGTTCCAGGAAACTGAAGCTTTCTTT. It specifies CASSLFQETEAFF. Together with reference TRBV5-6 and TRBJ1-1, the CDR3 gives the full variable domain: DAGVTQSPTHLIKTRGQQVTLRCSPKSGHDTVSWYQQALGQGPQFIFQYYEEEERQRGNFPDRFSGHQFPNYSSELNVNALLLGDSALYLCASSLFQETEAFFGQGTRLTVV.

The chain recombines TRBV7-3 with TRBJ2-5; perhaps TRBD2 as D (6 bases). Germline CDR1 is SGHTA and CDR2 is FQGTGA. The CDR3 is 16 residues long. The V gene lost 3 bases and the J gene lost 7 bases, with 21 bases spanning the gap. CDR3 amino acids: CASSFRGGHPMGTQYF. The CDR3 DNA reads as TGTGCCAGCAGCTTTCGGGGAGGCCACCCGATGGGGACCCAGTACTTC.

This clonotype showed up just a few times. The rearrangement uses TRBV4-3 and TRBJ2-5, with a possible D match to TRBD2 (6 bases). Germline V gene data show CDR1 as LGHNA and CDR2 as YSLEER. The ends were cut back, 0 bases at V and 2 bases at J, with 13 bases in the middle. The CDR3 sequence is 16 residues long. CDR3 DNA sequence: TGCGCCAGCAGCCAAGACATATTAAGCGGGCAAGAGACCCAGTACTTC. It yields the protein CASSQDILSGQETQYF.

This clonotype has just a few counts. The chain recombines TRBV12-3 or TRBV12-4 with TRBJ1-2; D is possibly TRBD1 (6 bases). The V and J ends lost 2 bases and 8 bases respectively, with 18 bases between them. The CDR3 sequence is 15 residues long. The CDR3 nucleotides read TGTGCCAGCAGTTTATATGGACAGAAGCTAACCGGCTACACCTTC. It translates to CASSLYGQKLTGYTF.

J is TRBJ1-6 and V is TRBV6-2 or TRBV6-3; 8 bases align to TRBD1. J gave up 7 bases and V 2 bases, and 7 bases lay outside the gene matches. The CDR3 covers 16 residues. The germline V gene encodes CDR1 MNHEY and CDR2 SVGEGT. The CDR3 coding sequence is TGTGCCAGCAGTTACGCCCGGGACAGGTGGAATTCACCCCTCCACTTT. Amino acid sequence: CASSYARDRWNSPLHF.

This clonotype came up many times. This chain connects TRBV6-2 or TRBV6-3 to TRBJ1-1; D unresolved. Looked up from germline, CDR1 is MNHEY and CDR2 is SVGEGT. V was cut by 5 bases and J by 1 base, with 8 bases left in between. The CDR3 is made up of 13 amino acids. The CDR3 reads CASSTRRNTEAFF. The DNA for the CDR3 is TGTGCCAGCAGTACCCGTAGGAACACTGAAGCTTTCTTT.

This clonotype was counted many times. V is TRBV7-3 and J is TRBJ1-6; perhaps TRBD1 as D (5 bases). The CDR3 spans 14 residues. V gave up 5 bases and J gave up 5 bases, with 10 bases separating them. Per the germline V gene, CDR1 is SGHTA and CDR2 is FQGTGA. The CDR3 nucleotides read TGTGCCAGCAGCCCCGGGGCCAATAATTCACCCCTCCACTTT. This translates into CASSPGANNSPLHF.

V is TRBV15 and J is TRBJ2-1; D is unclear. The CDR3 has 14 amino acids. Trimming removed 4 bases at V and 2 bases at J, with 9 bases between. CDR1 is LNHNV, CDR2 YYDKDF, per germline (reference sequence). CDR3 residues: CATSNLGAYNEQFF. CDR3 DNA sequence: TGTGCCACCAGCAACCTAGGAGCCTACAATGAGCAGTTCTTC.

V is TRBV29-1 and J is TRBJ2-5, with TRBD2 identical over 7 bases. Germline V gene sequence: CDR1 SQVTM, CDR2 ANQGSEA. J lost 7 bases, V lost 5 bases, and 13 bases had no gene match. This CDR3 is 14 amino acids long. The CDR3 DNA follows: TGCAGCGTTTATAAAGAGGGAGGGTACGTGACCCAGTACTTC. It encodes CSVYKEGGYVTQYF. Combining the CDR3 with reference TRBV29-1 and TRBJ2-5 gives the whole variable domain SAVISQKPSRDICQRGTSLTIQCQVDSQVTMMFWYRQQPGQSLTLIATANQGSEATYESGFVIDKFPISRPNLTFSTLTVSNMSPEDSSIYLCSVYKEGGYVTQYFGPGTRLLVL.

This clonotype was counted many times. The J gene is TRBJ2-7, the V gene TRBV7-9, with 8 bases matching TRBD1. Germline CDR1 is SEHNR and CDR2 is FQNEAQ (reference sequence). V shed 5 bases, J shed 2 bases, and the junction held 14 bases outside the gene matches. The CDR3 totals 17 residues. The CDR3: CASSPPPRTGFTYEQYF. CDR3 DNA sequence: TGTGCCAGCAGCCCACCCCCCAGGACAGGGTTCACCTACGAGCAGTACTTC.

The rearrangement joins TRBV29-1 to TRBJ1-2, with a possible D match to TRBD1 (5 bases). V lost 3 bases and J 7 bases, leaving 12 bases between the germline ends. Germline CDR1 reads SQVTM; CDR2 reads ANQGSEA. CDR3 length: 12 residues. In DNA form, the CDR3 reads TGCAGCGTTGAGGGGGGAGGCGGTGGCTACACCTTC. Protein sequence: CSVEGGGGGYTF.

The chain recombines TRBV6-5 with TRBJ2-5; TRBD2 matches at 10 bases. CDR3 length: 16 residues. Per germline, CDR1 MNHEY and CDR2 SVGAGI. The V segment lost 0 bases and the J segment 4 bases; nucleotides outside the gene matches: 5. CDR3 loop: CASSYSASGSIETQYF. The CDR3 DNA reads as TGTGCCAGCAGTTACTCCGCTAGCGGGAGTATAGAGACCCAGTACTTC.